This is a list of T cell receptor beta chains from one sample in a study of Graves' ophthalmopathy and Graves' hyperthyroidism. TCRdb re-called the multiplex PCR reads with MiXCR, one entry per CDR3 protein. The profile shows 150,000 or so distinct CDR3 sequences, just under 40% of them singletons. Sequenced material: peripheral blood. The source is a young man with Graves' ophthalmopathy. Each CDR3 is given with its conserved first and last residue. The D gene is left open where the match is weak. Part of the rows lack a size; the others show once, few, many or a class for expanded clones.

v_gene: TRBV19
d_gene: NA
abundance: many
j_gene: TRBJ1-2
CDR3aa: CASSMRVGYTF
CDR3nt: TGTGCCAGTAGTATGAGGGTTGGCTACACCTTC

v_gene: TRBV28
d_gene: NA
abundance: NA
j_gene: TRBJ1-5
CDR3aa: CASRPTGFGNQPQHF
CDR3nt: TGTGCCAGCAGGCCTACAGGGTTCGGCAATCAGCCCCAGCATTTT

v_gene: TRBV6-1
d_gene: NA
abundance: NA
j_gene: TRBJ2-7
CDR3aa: CASRSTRLARSYEQYF
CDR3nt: TGTGCCAGCAGATCCACCCGCCTAGCGCGAAGCTACGAGCAGTACTTC

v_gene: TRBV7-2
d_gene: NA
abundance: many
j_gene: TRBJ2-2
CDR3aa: CASSLGGVGELFF
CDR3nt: TGTGCCAGCAGCTTAGGAGGGGTCGGGGAGCTGTTTTTT

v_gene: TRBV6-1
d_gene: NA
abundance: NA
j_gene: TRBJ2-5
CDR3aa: CASSEDSAGTTQYF
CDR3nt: TGTGCCAGCAGTGAAGACTCCGCTGGGACGACCCAGTACTTC

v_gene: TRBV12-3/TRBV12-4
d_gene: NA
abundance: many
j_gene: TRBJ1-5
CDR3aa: CASSLRGYQPQHF
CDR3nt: TGTGCCAGCAGTTTAAGGGGATATCAGCCCCAGCATTTT

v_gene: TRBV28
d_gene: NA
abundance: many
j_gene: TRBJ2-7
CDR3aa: CASTKSRVPQYF
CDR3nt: TGTGCCAGCACCAAAAGCCGGGTCCCCCAGTACTTC

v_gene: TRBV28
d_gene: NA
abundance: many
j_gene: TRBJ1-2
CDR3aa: CASSRGLSNYGYTF
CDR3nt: TGTGCCAGCAGCCGGGGCCTATCGAACTATGGCTACACCTTC

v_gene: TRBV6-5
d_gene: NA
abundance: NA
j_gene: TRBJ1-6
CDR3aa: CASRPQGGSPLHF
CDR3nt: TGTGCCAGCAGACCTCAAGGAGGATCACCCCTCCACTTT

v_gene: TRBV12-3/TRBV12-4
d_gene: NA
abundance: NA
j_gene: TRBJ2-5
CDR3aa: CASSSRMGGETQYF
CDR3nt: TGTGCCAGCAGCTCTCGGATGGGAGGAGAGACCCAGTACTTC

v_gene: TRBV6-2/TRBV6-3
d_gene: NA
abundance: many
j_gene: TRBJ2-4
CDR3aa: CASSRAGTRATIQYF
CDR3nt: TGTGCCAGCAGTCGTGCTGGGACGAGAGCGACCATTCAGTACTTC

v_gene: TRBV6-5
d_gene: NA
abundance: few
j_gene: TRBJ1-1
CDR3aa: CASSYSPGGPEAFF
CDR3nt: TGTGCCAGCAGTTACTCCCCGGGGGGACCTGAAGCTTTCTTT

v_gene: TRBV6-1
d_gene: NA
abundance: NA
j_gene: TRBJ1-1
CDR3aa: CASTWGGVNTEAFF
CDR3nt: TGTGCCAGCACCTGGGGGGGCGTGAACACTGAAGCTTTCTTT

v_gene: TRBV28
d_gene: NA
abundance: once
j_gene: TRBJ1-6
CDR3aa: CASKVFYNSPLHF
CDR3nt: TGTGCCTCGAAGGTTTTCTATAATTCACCCCTCCACTTT

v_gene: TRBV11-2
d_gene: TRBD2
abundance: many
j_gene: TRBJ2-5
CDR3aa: CASSLDPPGTSGQETQYF
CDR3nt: TGTGCCAGCAGCTTAGATCCTCCCGGGACTAGCGGACAAGAGACCCAGTACTTC

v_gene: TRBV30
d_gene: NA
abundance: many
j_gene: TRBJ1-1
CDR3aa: CAWVSDSENTEAFF
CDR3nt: TGTGCCTGGGTCTCGGACAGCGAGAACACTGAAGCTTTCTTT

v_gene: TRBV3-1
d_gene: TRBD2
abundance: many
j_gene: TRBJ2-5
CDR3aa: CASSQDLIGRAQYF
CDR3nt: TGTGCCAGCAGCCAAGATCTAATTGGGAGGGCCCAGTACTTC

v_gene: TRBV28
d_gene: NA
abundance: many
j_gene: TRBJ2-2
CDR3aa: CASSLGPLEELFF
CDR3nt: TGTGCCAGCAGTTTAGGCCCACTTGAGGAGCTGTTTTTT

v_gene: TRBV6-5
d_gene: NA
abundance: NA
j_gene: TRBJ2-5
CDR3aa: CASSSPGLLETQYF
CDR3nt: TGTGCCAGCAGTTCGCCGGGACTTTTGGAGACCCAGTACTTC

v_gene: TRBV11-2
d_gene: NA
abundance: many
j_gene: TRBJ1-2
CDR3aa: CASSLVHGWGYGYTF
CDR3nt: TGTGCCAGCAGCTTAGTTCATGGTTGGGGGTATGGCTACACCTTC

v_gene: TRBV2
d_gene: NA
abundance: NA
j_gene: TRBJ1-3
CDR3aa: CASKFTTGNTIYF
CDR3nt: TGTGCCAGCAAGTTCACCACTGGAAACACCATATATTTT

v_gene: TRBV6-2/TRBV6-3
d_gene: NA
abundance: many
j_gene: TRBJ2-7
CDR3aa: CASSYSMDLRRDRTYEQYF
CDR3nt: TGTGCCAGCAGTTACTCGATGGACCTTAGGCGGGATCGAACCTACGAGCAGTACTTC

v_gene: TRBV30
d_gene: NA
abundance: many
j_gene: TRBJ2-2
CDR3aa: CARINYRRNTGELFF
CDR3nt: TGTGCCAGAATAAACTACAGGCGAAACACCGGGGAGCTGTTTTTT

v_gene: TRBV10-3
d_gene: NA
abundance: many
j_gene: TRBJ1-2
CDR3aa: CALGGTDYGYTF
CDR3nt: TGTGCCCTAGGTGGGACGGACTATGGCTACACCTTC

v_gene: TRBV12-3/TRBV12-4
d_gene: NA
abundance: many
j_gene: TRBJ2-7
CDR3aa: CASSADYEQYF
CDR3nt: TGTGCCAGCAGCGCTGACTACGAGCAGTACTTC

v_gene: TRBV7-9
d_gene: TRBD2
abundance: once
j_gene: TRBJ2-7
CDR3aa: CASSSRAGGPHEQYF
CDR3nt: TGTGCCAGCAGCTCCCGAGCGGGAGGGCCCCACGAGCAGTACTTC

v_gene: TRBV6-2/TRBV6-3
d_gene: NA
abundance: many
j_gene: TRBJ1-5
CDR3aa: CASTTGVRSNQPQHF
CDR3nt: TGTGCCAGCACCACGGGGGTTAGGAGCAATCAGCCCCAGCATTTT

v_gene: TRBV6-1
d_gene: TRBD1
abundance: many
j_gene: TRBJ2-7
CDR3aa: CASSRDSKGEQYF
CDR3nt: TGTGCCAGCAGCCGGGACAGCAAGGGAGAGCAGTACTTC

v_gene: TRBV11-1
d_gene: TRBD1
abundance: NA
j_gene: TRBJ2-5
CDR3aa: CASSGGPGQGHQETQYF
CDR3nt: TGTGCCAGCAGCGGGGGTCCGGGACAGGGGCACCAAGAGACCCAGTACTTC

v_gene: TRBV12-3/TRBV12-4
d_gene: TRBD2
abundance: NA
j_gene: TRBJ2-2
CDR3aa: CASRGLAGVAGELFF
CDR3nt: TGTGCCAGCAGAGGACTAGCGGGAGTTGCCGGGGAGCTGTTTTTT

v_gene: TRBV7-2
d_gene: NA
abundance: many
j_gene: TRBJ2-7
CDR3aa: CASSLLNSYEQYF
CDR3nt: TGTGCCAGCAGCTTACTTAACTCCTACGAGCAGTACTTC